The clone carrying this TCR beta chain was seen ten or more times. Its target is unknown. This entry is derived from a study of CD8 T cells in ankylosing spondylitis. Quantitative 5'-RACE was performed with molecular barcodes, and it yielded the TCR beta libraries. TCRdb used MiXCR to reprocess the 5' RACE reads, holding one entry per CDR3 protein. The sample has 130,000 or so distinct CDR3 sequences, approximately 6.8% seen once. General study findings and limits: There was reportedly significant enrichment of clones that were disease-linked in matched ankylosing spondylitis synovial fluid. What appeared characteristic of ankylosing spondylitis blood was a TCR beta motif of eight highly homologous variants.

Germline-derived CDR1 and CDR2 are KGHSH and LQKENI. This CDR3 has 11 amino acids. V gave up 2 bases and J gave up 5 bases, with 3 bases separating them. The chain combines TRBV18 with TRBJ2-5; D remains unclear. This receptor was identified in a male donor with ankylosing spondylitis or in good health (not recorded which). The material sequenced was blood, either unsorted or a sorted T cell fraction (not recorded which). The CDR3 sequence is CASSPIETQYF. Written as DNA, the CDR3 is TGTGCCAGCTCACCAATCGAGACCCAGTACTTC.